The clone carrying this T cell receptor (beta chain) has only one observation. What it recognizes is unknown. The entry originates in a study of cytomegalovirus exposure and HLA in healthy donors. Study-level points and caveats: When presence/absence was analysed, sequencing depth was taken to be roughly uniform across donors.

Primers: 60 Vbeta forward and 13 Jbeta reverse. This table comes from immunoSEQ multiplex PCR, and its TCRdb copy is limited to in-frame clones, with some not included. The sample has 120,000 or so clones, approximately 80% seen once; the top ten hold 1%. Germline V gene data show CDR1 as LGHNA and CDR2 as YNFKEQ. The ends were cut back, 0 bases at V and 5 bases at J, with 10 bases in the middle. This CDR3 has 14 amino acids. The sequenced sample was PBMCs. The V call is TRBV4-2, the J call TRBJ2-5; the D is unclear. The sequence came from a human donor in good health. CDR3 in amino acids: CASSQDEAVETQYF. Here the CDR3 DNA reads TGTGCCAGCAGCCAAGATGAGGCGGTGGAGACCCAGTACTTC.